The 32 T cell receptor beta chains in this list originate from one sample, sequenced in a study of Ad26.COV2.S vaccination and SARS-CoV-2 variants. Measured with immunoSEQ multiplex PCR; TCRdb has only the in-frame clones, and not every one. The top ten clones hold 3.5% to 4.5% of a sample with about 350,000 clones, 92% of them seen once. The sample consisted of peripheral blood, taken after recovery from COVID-19. Every receptor here comes from a human donor who had recovered from COVID-19.

In this sample, this clone turned up once. V usage is TRBV23-1 and J usage is TRBJ2-7; D is perhaps TRBD1 or TRBD2 (5 bases each). TRBV23-1 is treated as an ORF (open reading frame) with a function not yet certain. This CDR3 contains 17 residues. V was clipped by 4 bases and J by 4 bases, with 23 bases between them. The CDR3 region is CASSPPRTGTHGYEQYF. Here the CDR3 DNA reads TGCGCCAGCAGTCCTCCGAGGACCGGGACGCATGGGTACGAGCAGTACTTC.

This clone occurred once. J is TRBJ2-3 and V is TRBV12-5; 7 bases line up with TRBD1. Germline V lookup: CDR1 LGHNT, CDR2 FRNRAP. Trimming at V came to 7 bases and at J to 2 bases, leaving 9 bases not matched to a gene. The CDR3 spans 15 residues. The CDR3, as DNA: TGTGCTAGTGCCCCCCGGGGACAGAACACAGATACGCAGTATTTT. It encodes CASAPRGQNTDTQYF.

The chain links TRBV5-1 to TRBJ1-4, with no clear D. Between the trimmed V and J ends, which lost 3 bases and 1 base, there was a span of 10 bases. The CDR3 contains 15 residues. CDR1 is SGHRS, CDR2 YFSETQ, per germline. The CDR3 bases are TGCGCCAGCAGCTATTCGCCAGGAACTAATGAAAAACTGTTTTTT. Encoded protein: CASSYSPGTNEKLFF.

The V and J genes are TRBV18 and TRBJ2-7; the D gene is possibly TRBD1 (7 bases). The germline gives CDR1 KGHSH, CDR2 LQKENI. With 1 base removed from V and 6 bases from J, the gap between germline ends came to 16 bases. This CDR3 region has 15 residues. CDR3 in amino acids: CASSPRRTGGIEQYF. CDR3 sequence (DNA): TGTGCCAGCTCACCACGTCGGACAGGAGGGATCGAGCAGTACTTC.

This clone turned up a few times. This sequence joins TRBV4-2 and TRBJ1-2; no reliable D call. The V end was cut by 0 bases, the J end by 3 bases, with 5 bases between. From germline, CDR1 is LGHNA and CDR2 YNFKEQ. The CDR3 spans 13 residues. The chain's CDR3 is CASSQDKHYGYTF. The CDR3, as DNA: TGTGCCAGCAGCCAAGATAAGCACTATGGCTACACCTTC.

This sequence joins TRBV27 and TRBJ2-1; D ambiguous. This CDR3 spans 15 amino acids. CDR1 is MNHEY and CDR2 is SMNVEV in the germline V gene (reference sequence). V lost 2 bases to trimming and J lost 0 bases, with 8 bases between them. The CDR3 spells CASSLVVSSYNEQFF. The CDR3 bases are TGTGCCAGCAGTTTAGTGGTAAGCTCCTACAATGAGCAGTTCTTC.

This clone was seen a single time. The genes are TRBV2 and TRBJ2-5, with D perhaps TRBD2 (6 bases). In germline, CDR1 is SNHLY, CDR2 FYNNEI. Trimming took 7 bases from V and 4 from J, leaving 16 bases between them. The CDR3 has 14 amino acids. The CDR3 bases are TGTGCCAGCAACCGGGGGTGGGTACGAGAGACCCAGTACTTC. It codes for CASNRGWVRETQYF.

This sequence joins TRBV5-1 and TRBJ2-3, with a weak D call TRBD2 (7 bases). V lost 4 bases and J 6 bases, leaving 15 bases between the germline ends. This CDR3 region has 14 residues. Per germline, CDR1 SGHRS and CDR2 YFSETQ. The CDR3 coding sequence is TGCGCCAGCAGCGGCGGGGGCGCACTGGATACGCAGTATTTT. This codes for CASSGGGALDTQYF.

This clone was seen once. This chain joins TRBV9 and TRBJ2-1; weak D call: TRBD2 (5 bases). The CDR3 is made up of 13 amino acids. In germline, CDR1 is SGDLS, CDR2 YYNGEE. V dropped 4 bases and J dropped 6 bases, with 11 bases sitting between them. CDR3 sequence reads: CASSSLVFNEQFF. CDR3 in DNA: TGTGCCAGCAGCTCACTAGTGTTCAATGAGCAGTTCTTC.

V and J are TRBV11-2 and TRBJ1-1; maybe TRBD1 (6 bases). Trimming left V 3 bases short and J 9 bases short, with 11 bases between. CDR3 length: 12 amino acids. CDR1 is SGHAT, CDR2 FQNNGV, per germline. The CDR3 sequence is CASSFAGEKAFF. The CDR3 DNA reads TGTGCCAGCAGCTTCGCAGGGGAAAAAGCTTTCTTT.

The chain recombines TRBV14 with TRBJ2-1, with TRBD2 as a possible D gene (5 bases). The V gene lost 4 bases and the J gene lost 7 bases, with 11 bases spanning the gap. The CDR3 contains 13 residues. Germline V gene data show CDR1 as SGHDN and CDR2 as FVKESK. CDR3 bases: TGTGCCAGCAGCCCCGACGGGATAAATGAGCAGTTCTTC. It encodes CASSPDGINEQFF.

The CDR3 here is CASSVGAGAGLYTEAFF. As DNA, the CDR3 is TGTGCCAGCAGCGTAGGGGCAGGGGCAGGACTTTACACTGAAGCTTTCTTT. The chain recombines TRBV9 with TRBJ1-1; a weak D match, TRBD1 (6 bases). The germline V and J ends were trimmed by 0 bases and 3 bases, with 18 bases remaining between them. The germline V gene has CDR1 SGDLS and CDR2 YYNGEE. The CDR3 sequence is 17 residues long.

The chain carries TRBV4-3 and TRBJ2-7; the D gene is possibly TRBD2 (5 bases). Germline assignment: CDR1 LGHNA and CDR2 YSLEER. V was shortened by 4 bases and J by 4 bases, with 14 bases between the two germline ends. The CDR3 spans 14 residues. The CDR3 region has the DNA TGCGCCAGCAGCCCCGAGAGGGCAAATTACGAGCAGTACTTC. This translates into CASSPERANYEQYF.

This clone was observed a handful of times. The sample has other DNA sequences that encode this CDR3 too. The chain couples TRBV6-5 to TRBJ1-3; D unclear. Trimming left V 3 bases short and J 0 bases short, with 6 bases between. Germline V lookup: CDR1 MNHEY, CDR2 SVGAGI. This CDR3 has 14 residues. This chain's CDR3 is CASSYGSSGNTIYF. Here the CDR3 DNA reads TGTGCCAGCAGTTATGGGAGCTCTGGAAACACCATATATTTT.

The genes are TRBV11-2 and TRBJ2-5; D gene ambiguous. Germline CDR1 and CDR2: SGHAT and FQNNGV. The CDR3 is 15 residues long. Trimming pared 5 bases from V and 0 bases from J, leaving 13 bases between. CDR3: CASSGRGRYQETQYF. The CDR3 coding sequence is TGTGCCAGCAGCGGGCGCGGCAGGTACCAAGAGACCCAGTACTTC.

The CDR3 nucleotides are TGTGCCAGCTCACCGCCGGGGTGGGACAATGAGCAGTTCTTC. It encodes CASSPPGWDNEQFF. The chain has TRBV18 and TRBJ2-1, with D maybe TRBD2 (5 bases). The germline CDR1 and CDR2 sequences are KGHSH and LQKENI. Deletions cut 3 bases from V and 5 bases from J, with 11 bases between. CDR3 length equals 14 residues.

As regards this clone: The sample has other DNA sequences that encode this CDR3 too. The rearrangement uses TRBV19 and TRBJ2-7; weak D call: TRBD2 (5 bases). Deletions cut 1 base from V and 4 bases from J, with 8 bases between. Germline assignment: CDR1 LNHDA and CDR2 SQIVND (reference sequence). CDR3 size: 13 residues. The CDR3, as DNA: TGTGCCAGTAGTATAGGAGGAGGATACGAGCAGTACTTC. It specifies CASSIGGGYEQYF.

V and J are TRBV28 and TRBJ1-2, with D perhaps matching TRBD1 (5 bases). Looked up from germline, CDR1 is MDHEN and CDR2 is SYDVKM. This CDR3 spans 16 amino acids. Deletions cut 2 bases from V and 2 bases from J, with 15 bases between. The CDR3 is CASSLGGQGGNYGYTF. CDR3 nucleotides: TGTGCCAGCAGTTTAGGTGGCCAGGGTGGGAACTATGGCTACACCTTC.

This chain joins TRBV28 and TRBJ2-4, with 9 bases matching TRBD2. This CDR3 has 14 residues. Germline values: CDR1 MDHEN, CDR2 SYDVKM. V dropped 5 bases and J dropped 5; count of bases not matched to a gene: 4. The CDR3 coding sequence is TGTGCCAGCAGTCCCGCGGGGGGGGAAAACATTCAGTACTTC. Translating it yields CASSPAGGENIQYF.

The chain links TRBV6-6 to TRBJ2-7; either TRBD1 or TRBD2 may supply D (6 bases each). The CDR3 is 13 residues long. V was cut by 7 bases and J by 4 bases, with 14 bases left in between. Germline CDR1 MNHNY, CDR2 SVGAGI (reference sequence). Written as DNA, the CDR3 is TGTGCCAGCACCCCAAAGGGGGGATACGAGCAGTACTTC. Its protein is CASTPKGGYEQYF.

The rearrangement links TRBV4-1 to TRBJ1-1, with D perhaps matching TRBD1 (6 bases). V dropped 0 bases and J dropped 2 bases, with 10 bases sitting between them. Germline CDR1 MGHRA, CDR2 YSYEKL. The CDR3 covers 15 residues. The CDR3, as DNA: TGCGCCAGCAGCCAAGATATCGGGACAAACACTGAAGCTTTCTTT. This gives the protein CASSQDIGTNTEAFF.

The chain is built from TRBV11-2 and TRBJ2-6, with D perhaps matching TRBD1 or TRBD2 (5 bases each). CDR3 size: 15 residues. The V gene lost 0 bases and the J gene lost 2 bases, with 5 bases spanning the gap. The germline V gene encodes CDR1 SGHAT and CDR2 FQNNGV. The CDR3 bases are TGTGCCAGCAGCTTAGAGGGGGCTGGGGCCAACGTCCTGACTTTC. It translates to CASSLEGAGANVLTF.

The chain combines TRBV3-1 (or the pseudogene TRBV3-2) with TRBJ2-2; the match to TRBD1 covers 11 bases. Germline V gene data show CDR1 as LGHDT and CDR2 as YNNKEL (reference sequence). The CDR3 has 17 amino acids. J was trimmed by 4 bases and V by 3 bases; bases with no gene match: 7. The CDR3, as DNA: TGTGCCAGCAGCCAGAGAGGACAGGGGGCGAGCACCGGGGAGCTGTTTTTT. Translated, it gives CASSQRGQGASTGELFF.

The chain employs TRBV3-1 (or the pseudogene TRBV3-2) and TRBJ2-3; D is unresolved. CDR1 is LGHDT, CDR2 YNNKEL, per germline (reference sequence). The CDR3 spans 16 residues. Trimming pared 0 bases from V and 0 bases from J, leaving 10 bases between. The CDR3: CASSQEFRLSTDTQYF. The CDR3 DNA follows: TGTGCCAGCAGCCAAGAGTTCCGACTTAGCACAGATACGCAGTATTTT.

The rearrangement uses TRBV19 and TRBJ2-7; 11 positions agree with TRBD1. The germline V gene has CDR1 LNHDA and CDR2 SQIVND (reference sequence). The CDR3 spans 15 residues. V lost 4 bases, J lost 6 bases, and 8 bases stayed unmatched. This CDR3 reads CASSTPGTGGREQYF. The CDR3, as DNA: TGTGCCAGTAGTACCCCCGGGACAGGGGGTCGCGAGCAGTACTTC.

This clone was detected once. CDR3 sequence: CASSRVSTDTQYF. The CDR3 DNA reads as TGTGCCAGCTCACGGGTTAGCACAGATACGCAGTATTTT. The chain couples TRBV18 to TRBJ2-3; no clear D. Per germline, CDR1 KGHSH and CDR2 LQKENI. There are 13 residues in the CDR3. V was shortened by 4 bases and J by 0 bases, with 5 bases between the two germline ends.

The chain has TRBV5-1 and TRBJ2-5; either TRBD1 or TRBD2 may supply D (5 bases each). Germline-derived CDR1 and CDR2 are SGHRS and YFSETQ. There are 14 residues in the CDR3. Trimming removed 3 bases from V and 5 bases from J, with 14 bases in between. As DNA, the CDR3 is TGCGCCAGCAGCTCCGGGGCTCTGGGGGAGACCCAGTACTTC. It codes for CASSSGALGETQYF.

The genes are TRBV7-3 and TRBJ2-2; D possibly uses TRBD1 or TRBD2 (5 bases each). The germline gives CDR1 SGHTA, CDR2 FQGTGA. V was shortened by 5 bases and J by 12 bases, with 19 bases between the two germline ends. The CDR3 is 14 amino acids. CDR3 sequence reads: CASSAQEGSPKLFF. The CDR3 DNA reads TGTGCCAGCAGCGCTCAAGAGGGGTCCCCTAAGCTGTTTTTT.

In DNA, the CDR3 is TGTGCCAGCTGCCAGGGGTTGAACACTGAAGCTTTCTTT. It specifies CASCQGLNTEAFF. This chain joins TRBV6-5 and TRBJ1-1, with D perhaps matching TRBD1 (6 bases). Germline loops: CDR1 MNHEY, CDR2 SVGAGI. There are 13 residues in the CDR3. The V end lost 8 bases, the J end lost 0 bases, and 10 bases lay between the germline ends.

V gene TRBV19 combines with J gene TRBJ1-2, with TRBD1 identical over 7 bases. Germline values: CDR1 LNHDA, CDR2 SQIVND (reference sequence). V lost 6 bases to trimming and J lost 6 bases; unmatched junction nucleotides: 10. The CDR3 spans 14 residues. The CDR3 spells CASRPMGQSDGYTF. The CDR3 DNA is TGTGCCAGTAGGCCAATGGGACAGTCGGATGGCTACACCTTC. Looking up the rest from reference TRBV19 and TRBJ1-2 gives the full variable domain: DGGITQSPKYLFRKEGQNVTLSCEQNLNHDAMYWYRQDPGQGLRLIYYSQIVNDFQKGDIAEGYSVSREKKESFPLTVTSAQKNPTAFYLCASRPMGQSDGYTFGSGTRLTVV.

The chain couples TRBV3-1 (or the pseudogene TRBV3-2) to TRBJ2-5, with 7 bases that match TRBD1. Germline lookup yields CDR1 LGHDT and CDR2 YNNKEL (reference sequence). With V trimmed by 6 bases and J by 1 base, 2 bases remained unmatched. The CDR3 runs 13 residues. Written as DNA, the CDR3 is TGTGCCAGCAGTGGACAGGTCCAAGAGACCCAGTACTTC. Protein sequence: CASSGQVQETQYF.

The chain joins TRBV19 to TRBJ1-4; D might be TRBD1 (6 bases). Germline CDR1 is LNHDA and CDR2 is SQIVND (reference sequence). Trimming took 8 bases from V and 10 from J, leaving 20 bases between them. The CDR3 is 14 amino acids. DNA of the CDR3: TGTGCCAGTGATCTGACAGGTTCTTCTGGAAAACTGTTTTTT. The encoded protein is CASDLTGSSGKLFF. Using reference TRBV19 and TRBJ1-4 for the parts outside the CDR3, the full variable domain is DGGITQSPKYLFRKEGQNVTLSCEQNLNHDAMYWYRQDPGQGLRLIYYSQIVNDFQKGDIAEGYSVSREKKESFPLTVTSAQKNPTAFYLCASDLTGSSGKLFFGSGTQLSVL.